This T cell receptor (beta chain) was documented in a study of blood T cell repertoires in COVID-19. V trimming: 3 bases; J trimming: 4 bases; junction bases outside the gene matches: 3. From germline, CDR1 is DFQATT and CDR2 SNEGSKA (reference sequence). The CDR3 sequence is 14 residues long. The data were produced by immunoSEQ multiplex PCR, yet TCRdb's version contains in-frame clones alone and is incomplete. There are 95,000 to 150,000 clones in the sample; roughly 89% occur only once, and around 4% lies in the top ten. The TCR comes from a middle-aged man with acute or convalescent COVID-19. The sample taken for sequencing was peripheral blood. The J gene is TRBJ2-5, the V gene TRBV20-1; 12 bases match TRBD2. The CDR3 loop reads CSASALAGGETQYF. Here the CDR3 DNA reads TGCAGTGCTAGTGCACTAGCGGGAGGAGAGACCCAGTACTTC.